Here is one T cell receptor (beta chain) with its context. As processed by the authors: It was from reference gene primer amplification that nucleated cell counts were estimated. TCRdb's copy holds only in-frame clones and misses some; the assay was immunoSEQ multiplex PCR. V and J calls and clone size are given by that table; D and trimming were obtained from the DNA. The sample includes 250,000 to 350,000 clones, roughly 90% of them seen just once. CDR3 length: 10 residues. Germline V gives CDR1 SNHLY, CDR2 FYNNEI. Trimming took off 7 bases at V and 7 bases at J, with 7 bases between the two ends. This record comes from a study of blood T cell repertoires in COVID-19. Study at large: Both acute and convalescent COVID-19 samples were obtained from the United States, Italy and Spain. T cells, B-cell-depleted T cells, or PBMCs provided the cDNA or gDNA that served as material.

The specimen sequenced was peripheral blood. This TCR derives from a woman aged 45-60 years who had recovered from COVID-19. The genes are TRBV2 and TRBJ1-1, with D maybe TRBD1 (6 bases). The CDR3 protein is CASTDSEAFF. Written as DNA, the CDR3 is TGTGCCAGCACGGACAGTGAAGCTTTCTTT.